Listed here is a single TCR beta chain. The sample is drawn from a study of technical replicates of blood from several donors. The data were produced by immunoSEQ multiplex PCR, yet TCRdb's version contains in-frame clones alone and is incomplete. The data show about 81,000 clones, roughly 96% seen once. This clonotype originated in a human donor in good health. Sequenced: T cells isolated from PBMCs.

CDR3 protein: CASGGGHSNGYEQYF. DNA of the CDR3: TGTGCCAGCGGCGGGGGGCACTCCAATGGGTACGAGCAGTACTTC. The chain links TRBV28 to TRBJ2-7; 8 nucleotides line up with TRBD2. V trimming: 8 bases; J trimming: 4 bases; junction bases outside the gene matches: 13. CDR3 length equals 15 residues. The germline gives CDR1 MDHEN, CDR2 SYDVKM. The complete variable domain, with remaining parts taken from reference TRBV28 and TRBJ2-7, reads DVKVTQSSRYLVKRTGEKVFLECVQDMDHENMFWYRQDPGLGLRLIYFSYDVKMKEKGDIPEGYSVSREKKERFSLILESASTNQTSMYLCASGGGHSNGYEQYFGPGTRLTVT.